The 27 T cell receptor beta chains listed next were all sequenced from one sample in a study of prognosis after radiotherapy for stage I lung cancer. It was by two-round multiplex PCR that TCR beta CDR3 was amplified from genomic DNA. Individual primers that were specific to each TRBV and TRBJ gene served in first-round PCR. TCRdb re-analysed the multiplex PCR reads in MiXCR, keeping a single row per CDR3 protein. Found here are about 51,000 distinct CDR3 sequences, roughly 36% of them singletons; the top ten hold about 8.3%. The specimen was PBMCs, collected before or after stereotactic body radiation therapy (not recorded which). The receptors here all came from a donor older than 45 with non-small cell lung cancer.

Ten or more counts support this clonotype. The rearrangement links TRBV3-1 to TRBJ1-2; a weak D match, TRBD1 (5 bases). The germline gives CDR1 LGHDT, CDR2 YNNKEL (reference sequence). CDR3 length: 14 amino acids. V was trimmed by 0 bases and J by 6 bases, leaving 11 bases between them. CDR3 amino acids: CASSQELRGDGYTF. Written as DNA, the CDR3 is TGTGCCAGCAGCCAAGAGTTGAGAGGGGATGGCTACACCTTC.

CDR3 in DNA: TGCAGTGCTAGTTCTCGGGAGGGCTTGGACGAGCAGTACTTC. This encodes CSASSREGLDEQYF. J is TRBJ2-7 and V is TRBV20-1; 8 bases are shared with TRBD2. The germline CDR1 and CDR2 sequences are DFQATT and SNEGSKA (reference sequence). This CDR3 spans 14 amino acids. V lost 3 bases to trimming and J lost 5 bases; unmatched junction nucleotides: 9.

The J gene is TRBJ2-7, the V gene TRBV7-8; TRBD1 aligns across 7 bases. This CDR3 has 15 amino acids. Germline V gene data show CDR1 as SGHVS and CDR2 as FQNEAQ. J lost 0 bases, V lost 5 bases, and 7 bases had no gene match. CDR3 residues: CASSHGWTGSYEQYF. CDR3 DNA sequence: TGTGCCAGCAGCCACGGTTGGACAGGCTCCTACGAGCAGTACTTC.

This clonotype was seen repeatedly, ten times or more. V is TRBV28 and J is TRBJ2-1; TRBD2 aligns across 7 bases. The CDR3 runs to 16 residues. V lost 5 bases and J lost 1; bases outside the gene matches: 8. The V gene's germline CDR1 is MDHEN and CDR2 SYDVKM. The CDR3 loop reads CASSPSAGPSYNEQFF. DNA of the CDR3: TGTGCCAGCAGTCCATCAGCGGGGCCATCCTACAATGAGCAGTTCTTC.

Many counts were recorded for this clonotype. This chain joins TRBV2 and TRBJ1-1; weak D call: TRBD1 (5 bases). The CDR3 is 13 residues long. Deletions cut 11 bases from V and 2 bases from J, with 15 bases between. CDR1 SNHLY and CDR2 FYNNEI come from the germline V gene. The CDR3 sequence: CAGGTAGNTEAFF. CDR3 DNA sequence: TGTGCCGGGGGAACTGCGGGAAACACTGAAGCTTTCTTT.

Worth noting for this clonotype: With a much larger clone just one base away, this may be a read error. The CDR3 does not close with the conserved phenylalanine or tryptophan, likely indicating a read error. The limits of the CDR3 on the DNA are not certain, so only TCRdb's listed CDR3 is given. CDR3 protein: CASSSYPTSVAGV. The rearrangement joins TRBV6-5 to TRBJ2-1; TRBD2, the table's D call, lacks a check against the DNA. Termini included, the CDR3 measures 13 amino acids. The germline V gene encodes CDR1 MNHEY and CDR2 SVGAGI.

This clonotype was seen ten or more times. The chain employs TRBV6-1 and TRBJ1-2; 7 nucleotides match TRBD1. After removal of 6 bases from V and 7 bases from J, the junction contained 8 bases not matched to a gene. Germline CDR1 MNHNS, CDR2 SASEGT. The CDR3 loop spans 13 amino acids. The DNA of the CDR3 is TGTGCCAGCAGCCCCAGGGGGGGCGCTGGCTACACCTTC. It is translated as CASSPRGGAGYTF.

This clonotype was counted many times. The V gene is TRBV18, the J gene TRBJ2-3; D gene uncertain. V gave up 2 bases and J gave up 4 bases, with 4 bases separating them. The germline V gene has CDR1 KGHSH and CDR2 LQKENI. The CDR3 contains 12 residues. The CDR3 protein is CASSPSSDTQYF. CDR3 in DNA: TGTGCCAGCTCACCATCATCAGATACGCAGTATTTT.

This clonotype showed up many times. The chain carries TRBV6-5 and TRBJ2-3, with 15 bases lining up with TRBD2. The CDR3 sequence is 20 residues long. The ends lost 4 bases at V and 0 bases at J; junction bases unmatched: 11. The germline V gene has CDR1 MNHEY and CDR2 SVGAGI. Here the CDR3 DNA reads TGTGCCAGCAGTTCCCGGGGACCCGGGACTAGCGGGGGGAGCACAGATACGCAGTATTTT. Translated: CASSSRGPGTSGGSTDTQYF.

This clonotype was recorded a few times. The chain couples TRBV19 to TRBJ2-4; D possibly corresponds to TRBD1 (6 bases). Trimming shortened V by 7 bases and J by 3 bases, and 16 bases separated the two germline ends. Germline assignment: CDR1 LNHDA and CDR2 SQIVND (reference sequence). CDR3 length: 15 amino acids. CDR3 region: CASTGVGLIKNIQYF. For the CDR3, the DNA is TGTGCCAGTACAGGGGTGGGTTTGATCAAAAACATTCAGTACTTC.

Remarks on this clonotype: A clone one base away is much larger, so this may be a read error. This chain joins TRBV6-1 and TRBJ2-7, with TRBD1 identical over 7 bases. Germline CDR1 reads MNHNS; CDR2 reads SASEGT. Trimming at V came to 5 bases and at J to 3 bases, leaving 10 bases not matched to a gene. CDR3 length: 15 amino acids. The CDR3 here is CASSLDRDRNYEQYF. The CDR3 DNA is TGTGCCAGCAGTCTCGACAGGGATAGAAACTACGAGCAGTACTTC.

The V and J genes are TRBV5-6 and TRBJ2-7; D gene uncertain. CDR1 is SGHDT, CDR2 YYEEEE, per germline. This CDR3 comprises 12 residues. V lost 5 bases, J lost 4 bases, and 10 bases lay in between. The chain's CDR3 is CASRLWGYEQYF. The CDR3 nucleotides are TGTGCCAGCAGGCTGTGGGGATACGAGCAGTACTTC.

This clonotype was detected ten times or more. This chain uses TRBV5-1 with TRBJ2-3, with D perhaps matching TRBD1 (6 bases). Germline loops: CDR1 SGHRS, CDR2 YFSETQ. Deletions cut 3 bases from V and 1 base from J, with 18 bases between. The CDR3 is 17 residues long. The CDR3 sequence: CASSYQLQGAGTDTQYF. Written as DNA, the CDR3 is TGCGCCAGCAGCTACCAACTACAGGGAGCGGGCACAGATACGCAGTATTTT. The full variable domain, its missing parts supplied by reference TRBV5-1 and TRBJ2-3, is KAGVTQTPRYLIKTRGQQVTLSCSPISGHRSVSWYQQTPGQGLQFLFEYFSETQRNKGNFPGRFSGRQFSNSRSEMNVSTLELGDSALYLCASSYQLQGAGTDTQYFGPGTRLTVL.

This clonotype was detected many times. The chain is built from TRBV4-1 and TRBJ1-5, with a tentative D call TRBD1 (6 bases). Trimming took 0 bases from V and 6 from J, leaving 6 bases between them. Germline assignment: CDR1 MGHRA and CDR2 YSYEKL. The CDR3 covers 13 residues. CDR3 sequence (DNA): TGCGCCAGCAGCCAAGAGGGGGCTCAGCCCCAGCATTTT. Protein product: CASSQEGAQPQHF.

Remarks on this clonotype: A much bigger clone sits one base away, suggesting this may be a read error. The gene calls are TRBV20-1 and TRBJ1-1; TRBD1 is a possible D gene (5 bases). CDR1 is DFQATT, CDR2 SNEGSKA, per germline (reference sequence). This CDR3 is built from 14 residues. Between the trimmed V and J ends, which lost 7 bases and 2 bases, there was a span of 17 bases. DNA for the CDR3: TGCAGTGGAATCTGGGGCACTGTAAACACTGAAGCTTTCTTT. Translating gives CSGIWGTVNTEAFF.

Many counts were recorded for this clonotype. J is TRBJ1-1 and V is TRBV18; 9 positions agree with TRBD1. The CDR3 spans 13 residues. The J segment lost 1 base and the V segment lost 6 bases, leaving 0 bases of the junction unmatched. Germline CDR1 is KGHSH and CDR2 is LQKENI. The CDR3 sequence: CASSDRGNTEAFF. Written as DNA, the CDR3 is TGTGCCAGCTCGGACAGGGGGAACACTGAAGCTTTCTTT. The full variable domain, in which reference TRBV18 and TRBJ1-1 provide the parts outside the CDR3, is NAGVMQNPRHLVRRRGQEARLRCSPMKGHSHVYWYRQLPEEGLKFMVYLQKENIIDESGMPKERFSAEFPKEGPSILRIQQVVRGDSAAYFCASSDRGNTEAFFGQGTRLTVV.

This clonotype was found many times. The chain carries TRBV6-2 or TRBV6-3 and TRBJ2-1; D ambiguous. The germline gives CDR1 MNHEY, CDR2 SVGEGT. This CDR3 comprises 11 residues. V gave up 6 bases and J gave up 2 bases, with 2 bases separating them. The CDR3 is CASSPYNEQFF. The CDR3 bases are TGTGCCAGCAGCCCCTACAATGAGCAGTTCTTC.

Comment on this clonotype: A much larger clone differs by one base, so this may be a read error. This chain connects TRBV5-1 to TRBJ2-5; D may be TRBD1 or TRBD2 (7 bases each). Per the germline V gene, CDR1 is SGHRS and CDR2 is YFSETQ. The CDR3 runs to 14 residues. The CDR3 protein is CASSLGQGGETHYF. As DNA, the CDR3 is TGCGCCAGCAGCTTGGGACAGGGAGGGGAGACCCATTACTTC.

The table lists this clonotype with many counts. The J gene is TRBJ2-1, the V gene TRBV7-2; 7 bases fit TRBD2. The J segment lost 6 bases and the V segment lost 6 bases, leaving 11 bases of the junction unmatched. This CDR3 has 15 amino acids. Per germline, CDR1 SGHTA and CDR2 FQGNSA. CDR3 loop: CASRQPGLVINEQFF. The CDR3, as DNA: TGTGCCAGCAGGCAACCCGGACTAGTAATCAATGAGCAGTTCTTC.

This clonotype was observed many times. This chain uses TRBV7-3 with TRBJ2-1; TRBD1 might be the D (6 bases). Germline V lookup: CDR1 SGHTA, CDR2 FQGTGA. V gave up 4 bases and J gave up 5 bases, with 18 bases separating them. The CDR3 totals 16 residues. CDR3 DNA: TGTGCCAGCAGCTCGGGATCCCGACGGACAGACAATGAGCAGTTCTTC. Translation gives CASSSGSRRTDNEQFF. Using reference TRBV7-3 and TRBJ2-1 for the parts outside the CDR3, the full variable domain is GAGVSQTPSNKVTEKGKYVELRCDPISGHTALYWYRQSLGQGPEFLIYFQGTGAADDSGLPNDRFFAVRPEGSVSTLKIQRTERGDSAVYLCASSSGSRRTDNEQFFGPGTRLTVL.

This clonotype occurred many times. CDR3 loop: CAISVGTGEGLEQYF. The CDR3 bases are TGTGCCATCAGTGTGGGGACGGGAGAAGGATTGGAGCAGTACTTC. V is TRBV10-3 and J is TRBJ2-7; D possibly corresponds to TRBD2 (6 bases). V was pared by 4 bases and J by 7 bases, with 20 bases between. Germline CDR1 reads ENHRY; CDR2 reads SYGVKD. The CDR3 runs 15 residues.

By sample share, this clonotype is medium-sized. This chain links TRBV4-3 with TRBJ2-3; TRBD2 agrees at 7 bases. The CDR3 extends over 17 amino acids. Germline values: CDR1 LGHNA, CDR2 YSLEER. Trimming at V came to 6 bases and at J to 6 bases, leaving 18 bases not matched to a gene. This CDR3 reads CASSPKASGFGGDTQYF. CDR3 nucleotide sequence: TGCGCCAGCAGTCCAAAAGCTAGCGGATTCGGAGGGGATACGCAGTATTTT.

Comments on this clonotype: A much larger clone differs from this one at a single base, so this may be a read error. The chain links TRBV5-4 to TRBJ1-2; D call uncertain. V was pared by 6 bases and J by 0 bases, with 15 bases between. The CDR3 loop spans 15 amino acids. CDR1 is SGHNT and CDR2 is YYREEE in the germline V gene (reference sequence). This CDR3 is CASNLMTSSNYGYTF. Written as DNA, the CDR3 is TGTGCCAGCAATCTGATGACATCTTCTAACTATGGCTACACCTTC.

This clonotype was detected many times. The rearrangement joins TRBV20-1 to TRBJ2-4; tentative D call: TRBD1 (6 bases). The V end was cut by 6 bases, the J end by 0 bases, with 15 bases between. The CDR3 covers 15 residues. Germline loops: CDR1 DFQATT, CDR2 SNEGSKA (reference sequence). The CDR3: CSAPDSASAKNIQYF. Written as DNA, the CDR3 is TGCAGTGCACCGGACAGTGCCTCAGCCAAAAACATTCAGTACTTC.

Comment on this clonotype: A much larger clone differs by one base, so this may be a read error. V is TRBV5-1 and J is TRBJ2-3; no clear D gene. Germline CDR1 and CDR2: SGHRS and YFSETQ. The CDR3 spans 15 residues. Trimming took off 4 bases at V and 2 bases at J, with 14 bases between the two ends. The CDR3 sequence is CASSVQCITTDTQYF. In DNA, the CDR3 is TGCGCCAGCAGCGTCCAGTGTATTACCACAGATACGCAGTATTTT.

This clonotype was counted many times. This rearrangement joins TRBV12-3 or TRBV12-4 to TRBJ2-3, with 7 bases aligning to TRBD1. With 2 bases clipped from V and 1 base from J, the junction kept 3 bases outside the gene matches. The CDR3 sequence is 15 residues long. CDR3 loop: CASSLNTGGTDTQYF. The CDR3 coding sequence is TGTGCCAGCAGTTTAAACACAGGGGGCACAGATACGCAGTATTTT.

This clonotype was observed many times. The chain couples TRBV18 to TRBJ2-2; D is perhaps TRBD1 (5 bases). CDR3 length equals 13 residues. Between the trimmed V and J ends, which lost 2 bases and 7 bases, there was a span of 8 bases. Germline V CDR1 and CDR2: KGHSH, LQKENI. CDR3 amino acids: CASSPTTDGELFF. DNA of the CDR3: TGTGCCAGCTCACCAACGACAGACGGGGAGCTGTTTTTT.